This T cell receptor (beta chain) comes out of a study of T-cell reconstitution after alpha-beta-depleted transplantation in children (dated by TCRdb to 2016 to 2017). Study-level background: Using TCR repertoire profiling, the study quantitatively followed how T-cell immune reconstitution unfolded in children after TCRalphabeta/CD19-depleted allogeneic hematopoietic cell transplantation.

The method behind the library was PCR. Sequencing was carried out with an Illumina HiSeq 2500. Molecular barcoding was employed in the preparation of TCR libraries, with unique molecular identifiers being used to normalize TCRbeta repertoire quantification. TCRdb cleaned the public reads at Q25 with fastp, built clones with MiXCR and kept in-frame beta chains. Rows with one shared CDR3 protein collapse into an entry with the most common genes and DNA. Across this sample there are around 600,000 distinct CDR3 sequences, with roughly 23% seen only once. 13% to 15% of the sample is held by the ten biggest clonotypes. The sample's treatment or condition label, decoded: allogeneic hematopoietic cell transplantation with graft depleted of TCRalphabeta T cells and CD19 B cells. Transplant recipients were children who received TCRalphabeta/CD19-depleted allogeneic hematopoietic cell grafts. This clonotype turned up a few times. This clone's antigen is unknown. No base quality information exists; no much larger clone differs at one position.

What the work shows at the level of the full study, not this receptor alone: The frequencies of hyperexpanded clones fell over the following months, and after one year, T-cell counts and TCRbeta diversity were mostly attributed to newly produced T cells. The high TCRbeta diversity at day 60 in some patients was ascribed to recipient T cells and intrathymic progenitors that had survived conditioning. Apparently early alphabetaT-cell count recovery about two months after transplant reportedly relied on only several hundred rapidly expanded clones derived from non-depleted graft cells.

From the cysteine up to the phenylalanine, the CDR3 has a length of 14 residues. This entry keeps only the CDR3 DNA: 42 bases, framed from base 1. V and J are trimmed by 2 bases and 9 bases, and the gene matches miss 10 bases of the junction. CDR1 is given as SQVTM and CDR2 as ANQGSEA, both from the germline V gene. Sequencing used PBMCs, mostly from graft donor cells, obtained 360 days after TCRalphabeta/CD19-depleted stem cell transplant. In this chain, TRBV29-1 is recombined with TRBJ1-1; 9 of the junction bases match TRBD1. This TCR was sampled from a boy younger than two who had a stem cell transplant for acute myeloid leukemia, so the T cells may come from the graft donor. The CDR3 region reads CSVERQGVTNKAFF. The nucleotides are TGCAGCGTTGAAAGACAGGGGGTGACCAATAAAGCTTTCTTT.